What follows are 30 T cell receptor beta chains derived from one specimen sequenced in a study of Ad26.COV2.S vaccination and SARS-CoV-2 variants. Clones were read by immunoSEQ multiplex PCR, and TCRdb kept only the in-frame ones, dropping some. The sample holds about 350,000 clones, less than 90% seen once. Treatment described: around 19 received Ad26.COV2.S at low or high dose, single or two shots; about 5 received placebo; per-sample allocation not given. Repertoires come from day 63 after the first vaccine or placebo injection. The sequences come from peripheral blood, collected in a trial of Ad26.COV2.S vaccine versus placebo. The receptors here all came from a person aged 18-65 years who received the Ad26.COV2.S COVID-19 vaccine or a placebo.

In this sample, this clone turned up many times. The V gene is TRBV6-4, the J gene TRBJ2-1, with TRBD2 matching over 10 bases. V gave up 4 bases and J gave up 8 bases; unmatched junction bases: 8. This CDR3 spans 15 amino acids. The germline V gene has CDR1 MRHNA and CDR2 SNTAGT. The CDR3, as DNA: TGTGCCAGCAGTGCTCTAGCGGGAGAATCTGATGAGCAGTTCTTC. It encodes CASSALAGESDEQFF.

The genes are TRBV11-2 and TRBJ2-2, with TRBD1 identical over 11 bases. Looked up from germline, CDR1 is SGHAT and CDR2 is FQNNGV. CDR3 size: 15 residues. After removal of 2 bases from V and 5 bases from J, the junction contained 1 base not matched to a gene. CDR3 sequence reads: CASSLRDRGTGELFF. DNA of the CDR3: TGTGCCAGCAGCTTACGGGACAGGGGGACCGGGGAGCTGTTTTTT.

The chain employs TRBV7-2 and TRBJ1-2; 7 bases are a match to TRBD1. This CDR3 is built from 17 residues. V dropped 1 base and J dropped 9; count of bases not matched to a gene: 17. The germline V gene encodes CDR1 SGHTA and CDR2 FQGNSA. The DNA of the CDR3 is TGTGCCAGCAGCTTAGTCGGGACAGTTGAGTACTATGCTAGCTACACCTTC. Residues: CASSLVGTVEYYASYTF.

The chain joins TRBV7-9 to TRBJ2-1, with 8 bases identical to TRBD2. The V gene's germline CDR1 is SEHNR and CDR2 FQNEAQ (reference sequence). The CDR3 runs 15 residues. J was trimmed by 8 bases and V by 5 bases; bases with no gene match: 11. The CDR3 reads CASSQGTSGVDEQFF. For the CDR3, the DNA is TGTGCCAGCAGCCAAGGCACTAGCGGCGTGGATGAGCAGTTCTTC.

The V gene is TRBV7-2, the J gene TRBJ1-2, with unresolved D. The CDR3 is 15 residues long. Trimming took 6 bases from V and 4 from J, leaving 18 bases between them. Per the germline V gene, CDR1 is SGHTA and CDR2 is FQGNSA. The chain's CDR3 is CASSPIATTPYGYTF. The CDR3 coding sequence is TGTGCCAGCAGTCCCATTGCCACGACCCCCTATGGCTACACCTTC. Based on the CDR3 plus reference TRBV7-2 and TRBJ1-2, the full variable domain is GAGVSQSPSNKVTEKGKDVELRCDPISGHTALYWYRQSLGQGLEFLIYFQGNSAPDKSGLPSDRFSAERTGGSVSTLTIQRTQQEDSAVYLCASSPIATTPYGYTFGSGTRLTVV.

The chain is built from TRBV5-4 and TRBJ2-3, with D possibly TRBD2 on 6 matching bases. V was cut by 2 bases and J by 8 bases, with 12 bases left in between. The CDR3 is 13 amino acids. Germline V gene lookup returns CDR1 SGHNT and CDR2 YYREEE (reference sequence). The CDR3 nucleotides read TGTGCCAGCAGCTTATACGGGGACTTTACGCAGTATTTT. Its protein is CASSLYGDFTQYF. The full variable domain, completed using reference TRBV5-4 and TRBJ2-3, is ETGVTQSPTHLIKTRGQQVTLRCSSQSGHNTVSWYQQALGQGPQFIFQYYREEENGRGNFPPRFSGLQFPNYSSELNVNALELDDSALYLCASSLYGDFTQYFGPGTRLTVL.

The chain links TRBV6-2 or TRBV6-3 to TRBJ2-1; D is possibly TRBD2 (5 bases). Germline assignment: CDR1 MNHEY and CDR2 SVGEGT. CDR3 length equals 15 residues. V was pared by 6 bases and J by 9 bases, with 21 bases between. The chain's CDR3 is CASSRTSGERPEQFF. CDR3 coding DNA: TGTGCCAGCAGCCGGACGTCCGGAGAGCGGCCTGAGCAGTTCTTC.

The chain combines TRBV27 with TRBJ2-3; 11 bases agree with TRBD2. CDR1 and CDR2 (germline): MNHEY, SMNVEV (reference sequence). This CDR3 is built from 16 residues. The V and J ends lost 7 bases and 3 bases, in that order; junction bases with no gene match: 9. CDR3 residues: CASIYGPSGRTDTQYF. CDR3 bases: TGTGCCAGCATATATGGGCCTAGCGGGAGGACAGATACGCAGTATTTT.

This CDR3 reads CASSHGAGGDEQFF. As DNA, the CDR3 is TGTGCCAGCAGCCACGGAGCGGGGGGAGATGAGCAGTTCTTC. The chain joins TRBV9 to TRBJ2-1; 9 nucleotides agree with TRBD2. The CDR3 loop spans 14 amino acids. Germline CDR1 SGDLS, CDR2 YYNGEE. With V trimmed by 4 bases and J by 8 bases, 7 bases remained unmatched.

The chain recombines TRBV15 with TRBJ1-4, with TRBD1 as a possible D gene (5 bases). This CDR3 has 13 amino acids. V was clipped by 9 bases and J by 8 bases, with 16 bases between them. Germline V gives CDR1 LNHNV, CDR2 YYDKDF (reference sequence). The CDR3 loop is CATSGLSKEKLFF. In nucleotides, the CDR3 is TGTGCCACTTCGGGACTCTCCAAAGAAAAACTGTTTTTT.

V is TRBV7-9 and J is TRBJ2-3; TRBD2 aligns across 12 bases. With V trimmed by 4 bases and J by 5 bases, 4 bases remained unmatched. The CDR3 covers 15 residues. Germline V gene sequence: CDR1 SEHNR, CDR2 FQNEAQ (reference sequence). The CDR3 DNA reads TGTGCCAGCAGCTCCCGACTAGCGGGGGAAGATACGCAGTATTTT. It codes for CASSSRLAGEDTQYF.

The rearrangement uses TRBV7-3 and TRBJ1-1; unclear D gene. The CDR3 covers 13 residues. V shed 5 bases and J shed 1 base, with 8 bases lying between them. The germline V gene has CDR1 SGHTA and CDR2 FQGTGA. The CDR3 loop reads CASSQGRNTEAFF. The DNA for the CDR3 is TGTGCCAGCAGCCAAGGTAGGAACACTGAAGCTTTCTTT.

V usage is TRBV12-3 or TRBV12-4 and J usage is TRBJ1-4; D unclear. With 1 base removed from V and 8 bases from J, the gap between germline ends came to 5 bases. The CDR3 loop spans 12 amino acids. CDR3 amino acids: CASSLGREKLFF. The CDR3 region has the DNA TGTGCCAGCAGTTTAGGAAGGGAAAAACTGTTTTTT.

The genes are TRBV6-2 or TRBV6-3 and TRBJ2-1, with 13 positions matching TRBD2. Germline CDR1 is MNHEY and CDR2 is SVGEGT. Losses at the gene ends were 6 bases for V and 7 bases for J; bases not matched to a gene: 12. This CDR3 is built from 17 residues. CDR3 sequence reads: CASSLQTSGRVNNEQFF. The CDR3 coding sequence is TGTGCCAGCAGCCTCCAAACTAGCGGGAGGGTAAATAATGAGCAGTTCTTC.

The chain uses TRBV30 and TRBJ2-5; tentative D call: TRBD1 (6 bases). Germline loops: CDR1 GTSNPN, CDR2 SVGIG (reference sequence). The V end lost 0 bases, the J end lost 2 bases, and 13 bases lay between the germline ends. The CDR3 runs 15 residues. This CDR3 is CAWSVLGAGQETQYF. For the CDR3, the DNA is TGTGCCTGGAGTGTACTGGGGGCAGGTCAAGAGACCCAGTACTTC.

V is TRBV27 and J is TRBJ1-2, with TRBD1 identical over 8 bases. The CDR3 covers 13 residues. V was clipped by 4 bases and J by 6 bases; unmatched bases: 4. In germline, CDR1 is MNHEY, CDR2 SMNVEV (reference sequence). DNA of the CDR3: TGTGCCAGCAGTTCAGGACAGGGTAATGGCTACACCTTC. Residues: CASSSGQGNGYTF.

The CDR3 spells CASSVGLTSSTDTQYF. The CDR3 DNA sequence: TGTGCCAGCAGCGTAGGACTTACATCGTCCACAGATACGCAGTATTTT. J is TRBJ2-3 and V is TRBV9; no reliable D call. The germline gives CDR1 SGDLS, CDR2 YYNGEE. The CDR3 runs 16 residues. V shed 0 bases and J shed 2 bases, with 13 bases lying between them.

The chain is built from TRBV9 and TRBJ1-2; 11 bases fit TRBD1. CDR3 length: 13 amino acids. Germline CDR1 reads SGDLS; CDR2 reads YYNGEE. The trim removed 4 bases at V and 8 bases at J, leaving 4 bases unmatched. In nucleotides, the CDR3 is TGTGCCAGCAGCCCTCGGACAGGGGGCGGCTACACCTTC. This encodes CASSPRTGGGYTF. Supplemented by reference TRBV9 and TRBJ1-2, the full variable domain reads DSGVTQTPKHLITATGQRVTLRCSPRSGDLSVYWYQQSLDQGLQFLIQYYNGEERAKGNILERFSAQQFPDLHSELNLSSLELGDSALYFCASSPRTGGGYTFGSGTRLTVV.

The chain carries TRBV19 and TRBJ2-5; 7 positions match TRBD1. Losses at the gene ends were 5 bases for V and 8 bases for J; bases not matched to a gene: 11. Germline V gives CDR1 LNHDA, CDR2 SQIVND (reference sequence). The length of the CDR3 is 14 residues. The CDR3: CASSGSTGISTQYF. The CDR3, as DNA: TGTGCCAGTAGTGGTTCGACAGGGATATCAACCCAGTACTTC. The full variable domain, completed using reference TRBV19 and TRBJ2-5, is DGGITQSPKYLFRKEGQNVTLSCEQNLNHDAMYWYRQDPGQGLRLIYYSQIVNDFQKGDIAEGYSVSREKKESFPLTVTSAQKNPTAFYLCASSGSTGISTQYFGPGTRLLVL.

V is TRBV6-4 and J is TRBJ2-2; 7 bases fit TRBD1. V trimming: 6 bases; J trimming: 6 bases; junction bases outside the gene matches: 7. This CDR3 spans 14 amino acids. The germline gives CDR1 MRHNA, CDR2 SNTAGT. In DNA, the CDR3 is TGTGCCAGCAGAGTACAGGGGAATGCCGGGGAGCTGTTTTTT. Translated, it gives CASRVQGNAGELFF.

The chain has TRBV28 and TRBJ1-5; D remains ambiguous. Germline CDR1 and CDR2: MDHEN and SYDVKM. Trimming removed 3 bases at V and 2 bases at J, with 5 bases between. CDR3 length: 13 amino acids. The CDR3 coding sequence is TGTGCCAGCAGTTTCGGGGGCAATCAGCCCCAGCATTTT. Translation: CASSFGGNQPQHF.

This clone was detected once. The V and J genes are TRBV6-2 or TRBV6-3 and TRBJ1-2; D remains ambiguous. V lost 0 bases and J 2 bases, leaving 13 bases between the germline ends. The germline V gene encodes CDR1 MNHEY and CDR2 SVGEGT. This CDR3 is 16 amino acids long. The CDR3 bases are TGTGCCAGCAGTTACTCGACGGACCCTACGAACTATGGCTACACCTTC. The encoded protein is CASSYSTDPTNYGYTF.

The V and J genes are TRBV30 and TRBJ1-2; 7 bases are a match to TRBD1. CDR1 and CDR2 from the germline V gene are GTSNPN and SVGIG (reference sequence). Trimming took 8 bases from V and 8 from J; bases not matched to a gene: 11. The CDR3 consists of 12 residues. The CDR3 DNA sequence: TGTGCCCGGGACAGACCCGCAAGGGGCTACACCTTC. It is translated as CARDRPARGYTF.

The chain combines TRBV3-1 (or the pseudogene TRBV3-2) with TRBJ2-7; no clear D gene. V gave up 1 base and J gave up 4 bases, with 5 bases separating them. Germline V lookup: CDR1 LGHDT, CDR2 YNNKEL (reference sequence). The length of the CDR3 is 12 residues. The CDR3 DNA reads as TGTGCCAGCAGCCAAGTCCCTTACGAGCAGTACTTC. The encoded protein is CASSQVPYEQYF.

The chain links TRBV6-2 or TRBV6-3 to TRBJ2-7, with no clear D. V gave up 5 bases and J gave up 0 bases, with 17 bases separating them. Germline CDR1 is MNHEY and CDR2 is SVGEGT. The CDR3 totals 16 residues. The CDR3 is CASSDPWSDDSYEQYF. As DNA, the CDR3 is TGTGCCAGCAGTGACCCGTGGTCAGATGACTCCTACGAGCAGTACTTC.

The chain employs TRBV6-2 or TRBV6-3 and TRBJ2-5; unclear D gene. With 5 bases removed from V and 4 bases from J, the gap between germline ends came to 5 bases. The CDR3 is made up of 11 amino acids. Germline V CDR1 and CDR2: MNHEY, SVGEGT. The CDR3 spells CASSRGETQYF. Written as DNA, the CDR3 is TGTGCCAGCAGTAGAGGAGAGACCCAGTACTTC.

The V call is TRBV5-4, the J call TRBJ2-3; 14 positions agree with TRBD2. The junction had 4 bases not matched to a gene; V was cut back by 4 bases and J by 3 bases. Germline V lookup: CDR1 SGHNT, CDR2 YYREEE (reference sequence). The CDR3 spans 16 residues. The CDR3 protein is CASSLGLAGVTDTQYF. The CDR3 coding sequence is TGTGCCAGCAGCCTGGGACTAGCGGGGGTTACAGATACGCAGTATTTT.

This clone was observed a few times. J is TRBJ1-1 and V is TRBV10-3; D gene unclear. The CDR3 loop spans 12 amino acids. V was cut by 2 bases and J by 1 base, with 2 bases left in between. Germline CDR1 is ENHRY and CDR2 is SYGVKD. The CDR3 DNA reads TGTGCCATCAGTGAGGGGAACACTGAAGCTTTCTTT. It specifies CAISEGNTEAFF.

This clone was recorded once. The chain recombines TRBV14 with TRBJ1-5, with D possibly TRBD1 on 5 matching bases. V gave up 0 bases and J gave up 3 bases, with 9 bases separating them. The CDR3 is 15 amino acids. Germline V CDR1 and CDR2: SGHDN, FVKESK. The CDR3 protein is CASSQDLDTNQPQHF. The CDR3 DNA follows: TGTGCCAGCAGCCAAGATTTGGACACCAATCAGCCCCAGCATTTT.

V is TRBV19 and J is TRBJ2-7; the D call may be TRBD1 or TRBD2 (5 bases each). V gave up 6 bases and J gave up 0 bases, with 12 bases separating them. The CDR3 spans 14 residues. The germline gives CDR1 LNHDA, CDR2 SQIVND (reference sequence). This chain's CDR3 is CASSREKSSYEQYF. CDR3 nucleotide sequence: TGTGCCAGTAGCAGGGAGAAAAGCTCCTACGAGCAGTACTTC.